This TCR beta chain was recovered during a study of early T cells in non-severe SARS-CoV-2 infection. This CDR3 has 14 residues. CDR1 SQVTM and CDR2 ANQGSEA come from the germline V gene. V lost 3 bases, J lost 5 bases, and 14 bases lay in between. This clonotype was seen at least ten times. TCRdb reprocessed the 5' RACE reads via MiXCR and lists one record per CDR3 protein. The table shows around 53,000 distinct CDR3 sequences, with about 9.2% occurring only once. The chain employs TRBV29-1 and TRBJ2-1, with D maybe TRBD2 (5 bases). This clonotype was sampled from an adult who was a healthcare worker with PCR-confirmed SARS-CoV-2 infection or an uninfected control (not recorded which). The sample taken for sequencing was whole blood. CDR3 amino acids: CSVEVRRYNNEQFF. CDR3 nucleotide sequence: TGCAGCGTTGAGGTGCGGAGGTATAACAATGAGCAGTTCTTC.